The 25 T cell receptor beta chains below all came from one sample that was sequenced in a study of T cell responses to AZD1222 COVID-19 vaccine. Clones were read by immunoSEQ multiplex PCR, and TCRdb kept only the in-frame ones, dropping some. The sample has some 150,000 clones, 70% to 90% seen once. The input for sequencing was peripheral blood, taken 28 days after the second dose of the MenACWY control vaccine. The source of these receptors is an adult who received the MenACWY meningococcal vaccine as a control.

The chain employs TRBV5-1 and TRBJ1-6; no reliable D call. V was clipped by 5 bases and J by 6 bases, with 15 bases between them. The CDR3 is 15 residues long. Per germline, CDR1 SGHRS and CDR2 YFSETQ. Written as DNA, the CDR3 is TGCGCCAGCAGTCTACAAGGAACGAGTAATTCACCCCTCCACTTT. Translation: CASSLQGTSNSPLHF. Full variable domain (outside the CDR3, taken from reference TRBV5-1 and TRBJ1-6): KAGVTQTPRYLIKTRGQQVTLSCSPISGHRSVSWYQQTPGQGLQFLFEYFSETQRNKGNFPGRFSGRQFSNSRSEMNVSTLELGDSALYLCASSLQGTSNSPLHFGNGTRLTVT.

The chain is built from TRBV7-3 and TRBJ1-1, with D maybe TRBD1 (6 bases). The CDR3 runs 16 residues. CDR1 and CDR2 (germline): SGHTA, FQGTGA. The germline V and J ends were trimmed by 2 bases and 0 bases, with 13 bases remaining between them. The CDR3 DNA reads as TGTGCCAGCAGCTTAGAATCAGGGGTACTGAACACTGAAGCTTTCTTT. Encoded protein: CASSLESGVLNTEAFF.

The J gene is TRBJ2-5, the V gene TRBV23-1; the D gene is possibly TRBD1 (6 bases). TRBV23-1 is an open reading frame, and its role is uncertain. The CDR3 is made up of 13 amino acids. V was trimmed by 5 bases and J by 3 bases, leaving 10 bases between them. CDR3 residues: CASSWRTEETQYF. CDR3 DNA: TGCGCCAGCAGTTGGCGGACAGAAGAGACCCAGTACTTC.

This rearrangement joins TRBV5-1 to TRBJ2-5; 9 bases are shared with TRBD2. This CDR3 contains 16 residues. The ends lost 0 bases at V and 4 bases at J; junction bases unmatched: 7. Per the germline V gene, CDR1 is SGHRS and CDR2 is YFSETQ. The CDR3 region has the DNA TGCGCCAGCAGCTTGGAGGGTAGCGGGAGTGGAGAGACCCAGTACTTC. Its translation: CASSLEGSGSGETQYF.

This sequence joins TRBV21-1 and TRBJ1-5; the tabulated D call, TRBD1, remains unverified against the DNA. TRBV21-1 is a known pseudogene. The CDR3 sequence is 16 residues long. CDR3 loop: CASSMEEQGGNQPQHF. The CDR3 DNA reads TGTGCCAGCAGCATGGAGGAACAGGGGGGCAATCAGCCCCAGCATTTT.

V gene TRBV5-5 combines with J gene TRBJ2-5; 7 nucleotides align to TRBD2. With 0 bases clipped from V and 1 base from J, the junction kept 6 bases outside the gene matches. The germline V gene has CDR1 SGHKS and CDR2 YYEKEE (reference sequence). This CDR3 has 16 amino acids. The CDR3 DNA reads as TGTGCCAGCAGCTTGGGTCGGTCGGGGGGCCAAGAGACCCAGTACTTC. It is translated as CASSLGRSGGQETQYF.

The CDR3 DNA reads as TGTGCCAGCAGCTTAGCCCGGATCCGTCCCCCGGGAAGTTTGTGTGAAAAACTGTTTTTT. The encoded protein is CASSLARIRPPGSLCEKLFF. The chain recombines TRBV7-3 with TRBJ1-4; unclear D gene. CDR3 size: 20 residues. Germline CDR1 reads SGHTA; CDR2 reads FQGTGA. The V end lost 2 bases, the J end lost 7 bases, and 29 bases lay between the germline ends.

The chain recombines TRBV19 with TRBJ2-7; D is unclear. Trimming stripped 5 bases from V and 1 base from J, with 12 bases between. Germline CDR1 and CDR2: LNHDA and SQIVND (reference sequence). This CDR3 region has 14 residues. The CDR3 sequence is CASSGRSTSYEQYF. The CDR3 DNA reads TGTGCCAGTAGTGGACGGAGTACTTCCTACGAGCAGTACTTC.

The rearrangement uses TRBV3-1 (or the pseudogene TRBV3-2) and TRBJ1-4; perhaps TRBD1 as D (5 bases). Between the trimmed V and J ends, which lost 1 base and 8 bases, there was a span of 8 bases. Germline V gene data show CDR1 as LGHDT and CDR2 as YNNKEL (reference sequence). The CDR3 sequence is 13 residues long. The CDR3 is CASSQGGREKLFF. The CDR3 bases are TGTGCCAGCAGCCAAGGGGGCCGAGAAAAACTGTTTTTT.

CDR3 bases: TGCGCCAGCAGCTTTCAGGCAGGGAACACTGAAGCTTTCTTT. Protein: CASSFQAGNTEAFF. The chain carries TRBV5-1 and TRBJ1-1; no definite D call. The CDR3 has 14 amino acids. The germline CDR1 and CDR2 sequences are SGHRS and YFSETQ. V shed 2 bases and J shed 1 base, with 9 bases lying between them.

V gene TRBV19 combines with J gene TRBJ2-7; D perhaps matches TRBD1 (5 bases). This CDR3 comprises 15 residues. The germline CDR1 and CDR2 sequences are LNHDA and SQIVND (reference sequence). V dropped 5 bases and J dropped 0 bases, with 14 bases sitting between them. The CDR3 sequence: CASSFDSQTSYEQYF. The CDR3 coding sequence is TGTGCCAGTAGTTTTGACAGCCAGACCTCCTACGAGCAGTACTTC. Based on the CDR3 plus reference TRBV19 and TRBJ2-7, the full variable domain is DGGITQSPKYLFRKEGQNVTLSCEQNLNHDAMYWYRQDPGQGLRLIYYSQIVNDFQKGDIAEGYSVSREKKESFPLTVTSAQKNPTAFYLCASSFDSQTSYEQYFGPGTRLTVT.

The gene calls are TRBV3-1 (or the pseudogene TRBV3-2) and TRBJ1-1; possible D gene TRBD1, 5 bases. V was pared by 0 bases and J by 4 bases, with 9 bases between. Germline assignment: CDR1 LGHDT and CDR2 YNNKEL (reference sequence). The CDR3 sequence is 14 residues long. In DNA form, the CDR3 reads TGTGCCAGCAGCCAAGATCGAGGGACCACTGAAGCTTTCTTT. Translation: CASSQDRGTTEAFF.

The J gene is TRBJ2-3, the V gene TRBV11-3, with 8 bases matching TRBD2. The CDR3 contains 16 residues. Germline V gene data show CDR1 as SGHNT and CDR2 as YENEEA. Trimming removed 5 bases from V and 1 base from J; junction bases left unmatched: 8. This CDR3 is CASSPGGSGGTDTQYF. In DNA form, the CDR3 reads TGTGCCAGCAGCCCCGGTGGTAGCGGGGGCACAGATACGCAGTATTTT.

The chain is built from TRBV5-6 and TRBJ1-6; D is unresolved. CDR3 length: 16 residues. V lost 0 bases to trimming and J lost 9 bases, with 16 bases between them. Per the germline V gene, CDR1 is SGHDT and CDR2 is YYEEEE. CDR3 in DNA: TGTGCCAGCAGCTTGGCCAGAGGGATTAATACTTCACCCCTCCACTTT. Translation gives CASSLARGINTSPLHF.

CDR3 bases: TGCGCCAGCAGCGAGGGCCCGAACTATGGCTACACCTTC. Its protein product is CASSEGPNYGYTF. V gene TRBV5-1 combines with J gene TRBJ1-2; D remains unclear. The V end lost 4 bases, the J end lost 2 bases, and 9 bases lay between the germline ends. CDR1 and CDR2 from the germline V gene are SGHRS and YFSETQ. This CDR3 has 13 residues. The entire variable domain, with the rest obtained from reference TRBV5-1 and TRBJ1-2, is as follows: KAGVTQTPRYLIKTRGQQVTLSCSPISGHRSVSWYQQTPGQGLQFLFEYFSETQRNKGNFPGRFSGRQFSNSRSEMNVSTLELGDSALYLCASSEGPNYGYTFGSGTRLTVV.

V is TRBV10-3 and J is TRBJ1-5; TRBD1 agrees at 7 bases. The CDR3 is made up of 13 amino acids. In germline, CDR1 is ENHRY, CDR2 SYGVKD. V lost 10 bases and J lost 2; bases outside the gene matches: 5. CDR3 DNA: TGTGCCACGAAGGGGGCAGGCAATCAGCCCCAGCATTTT. Translation: CATKGAGNQPQHF.

J is TRBJ2-1 and V is TRBV29-1; D unresolved. Germline assignment: CDR1 SQVTM and CDR2 ANQGSEA. V lost 5 bases and J 2 bases, leaving 13 bases between the germline ends. This CDR3 region has 14 residues. CDR3 in amino acids: CSVIRVTAYNEQFF. CDR3 in DNA: TGCAGCGTTATTAGGGTCACCGCCTACAATGAGCAGTTCTTC.

The V call is TRBV5-1, the J call TRBJ1-2; TRBD1 is a possible D gene (6 bases). Germline assignment: CDR1 SGHRS and CDR2 YFSETQ. The CDR3 is 15 residues long. Trimming left V 1 base short and J 3 bases short, with 13 bases between. The CDR3 here is CASSLSQGTYYGYTF. The CDR3 nucleotides read TGCGCCAGCAGCTTGTCGCAGGGGACCTACTATGGCTACACCTTC.

This chain uses TRBV5-1 with TRBJ2-1; possible D gene TRBD2, 6 bases. V was clipped by 4 bases and J by 1 base, with 18 bases between them. Germline loops: CDR1 SGHRS, CDR2 YFSETQ. CDR3 length equals 17 residues. CDR3 in DNA: TGCGCCAGCAGCCCCGGGGGTAGCGGCCTGTCCTACAATGAGCAGTTCTTC. Translating it yields CASSPGGSGLSYNEQFF.

The chain carries TRBV4-1 and TRBJ1-2; D gene ambiguous. From germline, CDR1 is MGHRA and CDR2 YSYEKL. This CDR3 has 13 residues. The V end was cut by 1 base, the J end by 0 bases, with 3 bases between. CDR3 in amino acids: CASSQAANYGYTF. The CDR3 DNA sequence: TGCGCCAGCAGCCAAGCCGCTAACTATGGCTACACCTTC.

CDR3 in amino acids: CASSPTGGPYTNSPLHF. Written as DNA, the CDR3 is TGCGCCAGCAGCCCGACTGGGGGGCCGTATACGAATTCACCCCTCCACTTT. The chain links TRBV4-1 to TRBJ1-6; TRBD1 might be the D (6 bases). The CDR3 has 17 amino acids. Trimming removed 4 bases at V and 7 bases at J, with 20 bases between. Germline values: CDR1 MGHRA, CDR2 YSYEKL.

The V call is TRBV4-3, the J call TRBJ1-2; a weak D match, TRBD1 (6 bases). CDR3 length: 14 residues. Per the germline V gene, CDR1 is LGHNA and CDR2 is YSLEER. The V gene lost 1 base and the J gene lost 8 bases, with 14 bases spanning the gap. The DNA for the CDR3 is TGCGCCAGCAGCCAAGCCGCTGGGGGGGCAGGCTACACCTTC. Amino acid sequence: CASSQAAGGAGYTF.

V usage is TRBV2 and J usage is TRBJ1-6; 8 positions match TRBD1. V lost 3 bases to trimming and J lost 9 bases; unmatched junction nucleotides: 4. In germline, CDR1 is SNHLY, CDR2 FYNNEI. The CDR3 spans 14 residues. In DNA, the CDR3 is TGTGCCAGCAGTGAGGGCAGGGGGCCTTCACCCCTCCACTTT. It codes for CASSEGRGPSPLHF.

The J gene is TRBJ2-1, the V gene TRBV27; D gene ambiguous. V shed 0 bases and J shed 8 bases, with 8 bases lying between them. The germline gives CDR1 MNHEY, CDR2 SMNVEV (reference sequence). There are 13 residues in the CDR3. The CDR3 nucleotides are TGTGCCAGCAGTTTATCTAGTAGCCATGAGCAGTTCTTC. Its protein product is CASSLSSSHEQFF.

This rearrangement joins TRBV28 to TRBJ1-2, with TRBD1 matching 8 bases. The length of the CDR3 is 13 residues. J lost 5 bases, V lost 5 bases, and 4 bases had no gene match. Germline loops: CDR1 MDHEN, CDR2 SYDVKM. CDR3: CASSPGTGYGYTF. The CDR3 DNA is TGTGCCAGCAGTCCCGGGACAGGATATGGCTACACCTTC.